This is a list of T cell receptor beta chains from one sample in a study of cytomegalovirus exposure and HLA in healthy donors. Generated by immunoSEQ multiplex PCR, the TCRdb table keeps only in-frame clones and is missing some. The sample yields approximately 140,000 clones, around 70% seen once. The sequencing input was PBMCs. Receptors originate from a human donor in good health. Each CDR3 is given with its conserved first and last residue. A D gene is named only where the DNA matches it firmly. A clone size is listed for some rows: how often the clone was seen (once, few, many), or a class if it is expanded.

TRBD2	TRBV28	TRBJ2-2	NA	TGTGCCAGCCGGCGGGAGAGAAGCGGGGAGCTGTTTTTT	CASRRERSGELFF
NA	TRBV4-2	TRBJ1-1	few	TGTGCCAGCAGCCAAGTGCTGGCAGAGAACACTGAAGCTTTCTTT	CASSQVLAENTEAFF
NA	TRBV7-2	TRBJ2-1	NA	TGTGCCAGCAGCTCGGACTCTTACAATGAGCAGTTCTTC	CASSSDSYNEQFF
TRBD2	TRBV11-3	TRBJ2-1	once	TGTGCCAGCAGCTTCGGTGGACTAGCGGGAGGGCCTTATAAGCAGTTCTTC	CASSFGGLAGGPYKQFF
NA	TRBV10-1	TRBJ2-1	NA	TGCGCCAGCAGGAGGGGGGGGGCCGCTAGCAATGAGCAGTTCTTC	CASRRGGAASNEQFF
TRBD2	TRBV2	TRBJ2-2	NA	TGTGCCAGCAGCCCGAGGACTAGCGGGAGTCGTAGCGGGGAGCTGTTTTTT	CASSPRTSGSRSGELFF
TRBD2	TRBV7-2	TRBJ2-1	NA	TGTGCCAGCAGCTCCCGACTAGCGGGAGGGCACAATGAGCAGTTCTTC	CASSSRLAGGHNEQFF
NA	TRBV7-3	TRBJ2-2	NA	TGTGCCAGCAGCGGAGACAGTTACACCGGGGAGCTGTTTTTT	CASSGDSYTGELFF
TRBD2	TRBV7-3	TRBJ2-1	few	TGTGCCAGCAGCTTGGCGGGAGGGCACAATGAGCAGTTCTTC	CASSLAGGHNEQFF
NA	TRBV11-3	TRBJ1-4	few	TGTGCCAGCACTCCCCCCTCAACTAATGAAAAACTGTTTTTT	CASTPPSTNEKLFF
NA	TRBV5-1	TRBJ1-4	few	TGCGCCAGCACCAGAACTCGAGCGGATCTTAATGAAAAACTGTTTTTT	CASTRTRADLNEKLFF
TRBD2	TRBV4-3	TRBJ2-1	few	TGCGCCAGCAGCCATACTAGCGGGAGGGCCAATGAGCAGTTCTTC	CASSHTSGRANEQFF
TRBD2	TRBV2	TRBJ2-2	few	TGTGCCAGCAGGGCGGGGGGGGTCGGCACCGGGGAGCTGTTTTTT	CASRAGGVGTGELFF
NA	TRBV5-4	TRBJ1-2	NA	TGTGCCAGCAGCTTGGAGGGGGGGAACTATGGCTACACCTTC	CASSLEGGNYGYTF
TRBD1	TRBV6-5	TRBJ1-2	NA	TGTGCCAGCAGCCCCGACAGGGCCTATGGCTACACCTTC	CASSPDRAYGYTF
NA	TRBV5-6	TRBJ2-3	NA	TGTGCCAGCAGCTTGCGGGATACGCAGTATTTT	CASSLRDTQYF
NA	TRBV9	TRBJ2-2	NA	TGTGCCAGTCAGGGGAGTATGAACACCGGGGAGCTGTTTTTT	CASQGSMNTGELFF
NA	TRBV4-3	TRBJ1-4	NA	TGCGCCAGCAGCCAAGGTTTTCCGGGAGGGAATGAAAAACTGTTTTTT	CASSQGFPGGNEKLFF
NA	TRBV29-1	TRBJ2-1	NA	TGCAGCGTCCCCGGACTATACAATGAGCAGTTCTTC	CSVPGLYNEQFF
TRBD1	TRBV5-1	TRBJ1-5	NA	TGCGCCAGCAGCTTAGGACAGGGGGATTATCAGCCCCAGCATTTT	CASSLGQGDYQPQHF
TRBD1	TRBV2	TRBJ1-1	NA	TGTGCCAGCAGCGCACGGACCCCGACAGGGGGTTTTAAGATGAACACTGAAGCTTTCTTT	CASSARTPTGGFKMNTEAFF
NA	TRBV19	TRBJ2-3	once	TGTGCCAGTAGTATGACGGGTCGAGATACGCAGTATTTT	CASSMTGRDTQYF
TRBD1	TRBV5-1	TRBJ2-1	NA	TGCGCCAGCAGCCTGGGACAGTACTACAATGAGCAGTTCTTC	CASSLGQYYNEQFF
NA	TRBV23-1	TRBJ1-5	NA	TGCGCCAGCAGTCAAGGCTCTTCTACAGGGTTGAGCAATCAGCCCCAGCATTTT	CASSQGSSTGLSNQPQHF
TRBD2	TRBV5-4	TRBJ2-5	NA	TGTGCCAGCAGCCTCTTCCCGGGAGGGGCCGGGATTAAAGAGACCCAGTACTTC	CASSLFPGGAGIKETQYF
NA	TRBV5-1	TRBJ1-2	few	TGCGCCAGCAGGGACCAGGGGCGTAAAGATGGCTACACCTTC	CASRDQGRKDGYTF
TRBD1	TRBV7-2	TRBJ2-5	NA	TGTGCCAGCAGCTTAGTACGGACAGGGAAAGAGACCCAGTACTTC	CASSLVRTGKETQYF
NA	TRBV18	TRBJ1-3	NA	TGTGCCAGCTCACCAGGGCAGGCACTCTCTGGAAACACCATATATTTT	CASSPGQALSGNTIYF
NA	TRBV4-1	TRBJ1-1	NA	TGCGCCAGCAGCCAAGGTGACAGTTTTCTACCGAACACTGAAGCTTTCTTT	CASSQGDSFLPNTEAFF
NA	TRBV28	TRBJ1-2	NA	TGTGCCAGCAGTTTGGCCGCTAACTATGGCTACACCTTC	CASSLAANYGYTF
NA	TRBV27	TRBJ2-7	NA	TGTGCCAGCAGACCCAGTACTAGATTCTCGGGCGAGCAGTGCTTC	CASRPSTRFSGEQCF
TRBD2	TRBV27	TRBJ2-7	few	TGTGCCAGCAGTTTATCTGCCGGGACTACCTTAGGGCAGTACTTC	CASSLSAGTTLGQYF
TRBD1	TRBV6-1	TRBJ1-5	NA	TGTGCCAGCACTGAGAACCGGGACAGTAGCCAGCCCCAGCATTTT	CASTENRDSSQPQHF
TRBD2	TRBV9	TRBJ2-7	NA	TGTGCCAGCAGCGTAGGTCCGGGACTAGTTGGCGAGCAGTACTTC	CASSVGPGLVGEQYF
NA	TRBV28	TRBJ2-7	NA	TGTGCCAGCAGTTTAGACACCTACAGGGAGCAGTACTTC	CASSLDTYREQYF
TRBD2	TRBV9	TRBJ2-7	NA	TGTGCCAGCAGCGTAGGGACTAGCGGTAGGGGGTCCTACGAGCAGTACTTC	CASSVGTSGRGSYEQYF
TRBD1	TRBV10-3	TRBJ2-7	NA	TGTGCCATCAGGGACAGGTATAGATCCTACGAGCAGTACTTC	CAIRDRYRSYEQYF
TRBD1	TRBV9	TRBJ2-4	NA	TGTGCCAGCAGCTTCGGACAGGGGAGGAACATTCAGTACTTC	CASSFGQGRNIQYF
TRBD1	TRBV2	TRBJ2-5	NA	TGTGCCAGCAGTGTGGGGACAGGGGTAGGGACCCAGTACTTC	CASSVGTGVGTQYF
NA	TRBV28	TRBJ1-2	few	TGTGCCAGCAGTTTAGGCGGGGCAGGCTATGGCTACACCTTC	CASSLGGAGYGYTF
NA	TRBV18	TRBJ1-1	NA	TGTGCCAGCTCACCCGCGGGCATGAACACTGAAGCTTTCTTT	CASSPAGMNTEAFF
TRBD1	TRBV19	TRBJ2-7	few	TGTGCCAGTAGCCATGGGGGGACAGGGAACGAGCAGTACTTC	CASSHGGTGNEQYF
NA	TRBV12-5	TRBJ1-1	NA	TGTGCTAGTGGGAGGGACAATGAAGCTTTCTTT	CASGRDNEAFF
TRBD2	TRBV6-4	TRBJ2-7	NA	TGTGCCAGCAGTGGAACTAGCGGGATCAACGAGCAGTACTTC	CASSGTSGINEQYF
TRBD1	TRBV18	TRBJ1-1	NA	TGTGCCAGCGCATACTGGACAGGCGGGAACACTGAAGCTTTCTTT	CASAYWTGGNTEAFF
NA	TRBV19	TRBJ1-1	NA	TGTGCCAGTAGTCTATCCCGCGCAGGCGCCCAGGCCGCTTTCTTT	CASSLSRAGAQAAFF
NA	TRBV2	TRBJ2-2	few	TGTGCCAGCAGTCCGAGCCCCCCATCGAACACCGGGGAGCTGTTTTTT	CASSPSPPSNTGELFF
NA	TRBV7-2	TRBJ2-3	NA	TGTGCCAGCCGCCTTAGGGACTTTTCATCAGATACGCAGTATTTT	CASRLRDFSSDTQYF
NA	TRBV6-6	TRBJ1-2	NA	TGTGCCAGCAGTTTAAGGGAGCACGGCTACACCTTC	CASSLREHGYTF
TRBD2	TRBV7-9	TRBJ2-5	NA	TGTGCCAGCAGCGTAGTAGCGGGGGGCAGGGAGACCCAGTACTTC	CASSVVAGGRETQYF
NA	TRBV5-1	TRBJ2-2	few	TGCGCCAGCAGCTTTCTAGGGGCCCCGAACACCGGGGAGCTGTTTTTT	CASSFLGAPNTGELFF
NA	TRBV25-1	TRBJ1-3	NA	TGTGCCAGCAGTGGGGGAGCTTTGAGGTCTGGAAACACCATATATTTT	CASSGGALRSGNTIYF